These 7 T cell receptor beta chains share one sample of origin, sequenced in a study of patients and donors after allogeneic stem cell transplantation. One entry per CDR3 protein results from TCRdb running MiXCR on the RT-PCR reads. Seen here are just over 55,000 distinct CDR3 sequences, 13% observed once, and the top ten hold around 32%. The sequenced material came from blood, either unsorted or a sorted T cell fraction (not recorded which). The receptor set was obtained from a human donor who was either an allogeneic HSCT recipient or a stem cell or donor lymphocyte infusion donor (not recorded which). It is not recorded whose cells these are; they may come from a transplant donor.

The gene calls are TRBV7-2 and TRBJ2-5, with D possibly TRBD1 on 7 matching bases. Looked up from germline, CDR1 is SGHTA and CDR2 is FQGNSA. V lost 1 base and J lost 4, with 16 bases in between. The CDR3 is 16 amino acids. The CDR3 reads CASSLVSGGNIETQYF. CDR3 bases: TGTGCCAGCAGCTTAGTCTCAGGGGGGAATATAGAGACCCAGTACTTC. The full variable domain, with the rest looked up from reference TRBV7-2 and TRBJ2-5, is GAGVSQSPSNKVTEKGKDVELRCDPISGHTALYWYRQSLGQGLEFLIYFQGNSAPDKSGLPSDRFSAERTGGSVSTLTIQRTQQEDSAVYLCASSLVSGGNIETQYFGPGTRLLVL.

This clonotype came up a few times. The chain joins TRBV20-1 to TRBJ2-1; 11 bases agree with TRBD2. Germline trimming cut 7 bases from V and 2 bases from J; bases unmatched to any gene: 13. In germline, CDR1 is DFQATT, CDR2 SNEGSKA (reference sequence). The CDR3 is made up of 17 amino acids. CDR3 bases: TGCAGTGTTGAGGACTTCGGACTAGCGGGCCCCTACAATGAGCAGTTCTTC. Amino acids: CSVEDFGLAGPYNEQFF.

The rearrangement uses TRBV3-1 and TRBJ2-7; TRBD1 is a possible D gene (6 bases). Germline CDR1 and CDR2: LGHDT and YNNKEL (reference sequence). CDR3 length: 15 amino acids. V was cut by 4 bases and J by 5 bases, with 18 bases left in between. CDR3 amino acids: CASSPPPGEYHEQYF. DNA for the CDR3: TGTGCCAGCAGCCCCCCCCCAGGGGAGTACCACGAGCAGTACTTC.

The rearrangement links TRBV27 to TRBJ2-1; D is unresolved. Germline V lookup: CDR1 MNHEY, CDR2 SMNVEV (reference sequence). This CDR3 contains 12 residues. The V end lost 2 bases, the J end lost 9 bases, and 8 bases lay between the germline ends. The CDR3 region is CASSLDLAEQFF. CDR3 DNA sequence: TGTGCCAGCAGTTTAGATTTGGCTGAGCAGTTCTTC.

This clonotype was counted at least ten times. J is TRBJ2-3 and V is TRBV20-1; 10 bases map to TRBD2. V lost 3 bases and J lost 3; bases outside the gene matches: 3. There are 14 residues in the CDR3. From germline, CDR1 is DFQATT and CDR2 SNEGSKA (reference sequence). CDR3 sequence (DNA): TGCAGTGCTAGGCCTAGCGGGAGAACAGATACGCAGTATTTT. Residues: CSARPSGRTDTQYF.

This clonotype has a count of ten or more. As DNA, the CDR3 is TGTGCCAGCAGCACCGCCACAGGGAACACTGAAGCTTTCTTT. Its protein is CASSTATGNTEAFF. The chain has TRBV7-2 and TRBJ1-1; maybe TRBD1 (5 bases). This CDR3 comprises 14 residues. The V gene lost 5 bases and the J gene lost 1 base, with 11 bases spanning the gap. Germline assignment: CDR1 SGHTA and CDR2 FQGNSA. Variable domain in full (rest from reference TRBV7-2 and TRBJ1-1): GAGVSQSPSNKVTEKGKDVELRCDPISGHTALYWYRQSLGQGLEFLIYFQGNSAPDKSGLPSDRFSAERTGGSVSTLTIQRTQQEDSAVYLCASSTATGNTEAFFGQGTRLTVV.

This clonotype has ten or more counts. The CDR3 sequence is CASSSPRRMGTEAFF. The DNA for the CDR3 is TGTGCCAGCAGTTCCCCGCGCCGGATGGGAACTGAAGCTTTCTTT. This chain uses TRBV27 with TRBJ1-1; D is undetermined. CDR1 is MNHEY, CDR2 SMNVEV, per germline (reference sequence). The CDR3 loop spans 15 amino acids. Trimming removed 4 bases at V and 5 bases at J, with 17 bases between.